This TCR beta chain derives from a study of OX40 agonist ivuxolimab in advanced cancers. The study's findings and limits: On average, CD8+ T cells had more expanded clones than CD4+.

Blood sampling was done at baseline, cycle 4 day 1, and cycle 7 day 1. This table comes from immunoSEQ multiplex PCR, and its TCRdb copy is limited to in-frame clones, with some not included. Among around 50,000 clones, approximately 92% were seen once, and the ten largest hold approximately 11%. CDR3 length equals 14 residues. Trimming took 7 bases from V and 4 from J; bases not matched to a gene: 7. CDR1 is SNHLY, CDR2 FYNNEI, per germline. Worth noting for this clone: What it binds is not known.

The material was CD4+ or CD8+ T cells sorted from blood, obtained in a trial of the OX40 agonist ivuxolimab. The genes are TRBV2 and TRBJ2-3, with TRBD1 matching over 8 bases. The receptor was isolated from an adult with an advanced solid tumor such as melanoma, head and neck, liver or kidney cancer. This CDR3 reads CASNLRGHADTQYF. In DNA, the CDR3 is TGTGCCAGCAATCTCAGGGGGCACGCAGATACGCAGTATTTT.